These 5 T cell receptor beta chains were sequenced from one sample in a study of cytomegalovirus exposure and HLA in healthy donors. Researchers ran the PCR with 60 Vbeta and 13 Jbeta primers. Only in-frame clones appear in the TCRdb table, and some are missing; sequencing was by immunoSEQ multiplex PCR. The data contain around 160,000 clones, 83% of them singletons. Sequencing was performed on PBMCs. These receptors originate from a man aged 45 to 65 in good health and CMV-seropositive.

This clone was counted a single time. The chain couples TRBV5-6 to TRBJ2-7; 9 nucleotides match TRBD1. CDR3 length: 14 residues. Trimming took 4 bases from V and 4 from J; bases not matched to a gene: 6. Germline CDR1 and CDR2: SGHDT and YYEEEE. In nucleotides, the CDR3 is TGTGCCAGCAGCACACGGGACAGGGTGTACGAGCAGTACTTC. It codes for CASSTRDRVYEQYF.

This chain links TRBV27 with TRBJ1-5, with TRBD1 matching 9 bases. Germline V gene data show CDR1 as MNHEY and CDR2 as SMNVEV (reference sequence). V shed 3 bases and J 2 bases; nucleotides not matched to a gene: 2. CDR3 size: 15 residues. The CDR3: CASSLGQGGNQPQHF. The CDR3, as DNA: TGTGCCAGCAGTTTGGGACAGGGAGGCAATCAGCCCCAGCATTTT.

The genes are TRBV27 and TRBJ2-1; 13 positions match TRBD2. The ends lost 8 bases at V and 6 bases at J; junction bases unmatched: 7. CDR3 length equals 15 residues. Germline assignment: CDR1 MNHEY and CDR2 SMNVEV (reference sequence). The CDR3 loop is CASGYRTSGSNEQFF. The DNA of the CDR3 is TGTGCCAGCGGCTACCGGACTAGCGGGAGCAATGAGCAGTTCTTC.

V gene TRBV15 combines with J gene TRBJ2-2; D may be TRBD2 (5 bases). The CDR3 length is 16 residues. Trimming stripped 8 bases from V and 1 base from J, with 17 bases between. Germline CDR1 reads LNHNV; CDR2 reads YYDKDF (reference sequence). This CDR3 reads CATGERRPMNTGELFF. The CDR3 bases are TGTGCCACCGGGGAGAGGCGCCCTATGAACACCGGGGAGCTGTTTTTT.

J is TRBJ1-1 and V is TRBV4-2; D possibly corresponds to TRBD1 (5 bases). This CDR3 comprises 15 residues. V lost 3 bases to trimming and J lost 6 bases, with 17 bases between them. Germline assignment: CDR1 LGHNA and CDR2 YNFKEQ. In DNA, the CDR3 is TGTGCCAGCAGCCAGGGGCGTAAATATTACGCTGAAGCTTTCTTT. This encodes CASSQGRKYYAEAFF.